Listed here are 23 T cell receptor beta chains from one sample, sequenced in a study of early T cells in non-severe SARS-CoV-2 infection. In TCRdb, the 5' RACE reads were re-called with MiXCR into one record per CDR3 protein. The data hold tens of thousands of distinct CDR3 sequences, with 12% observed a single time. The sample consisted of whole blood, taken at baseline. The receptors stem from an adult who was a healthcare worker with PCR-confirmed SARS-CoV-2 infection or an uninfected control (not recorded which).

This chain uses TRBV20-1 with TRBJ1-5; D not resolved. The CDR3 is made up of 14 amino acids. V was pared by 3 bases and J by 4 bases, with 13 bases between. The germline CDR1 and CDR2 sequences are DFQATT and SNEGSKA (reference sequence). In DNA form, the CDR3 reads TGCAGTGCTAGTGAGAGAGCAAAGAATCAGCCCCAGCATTTT. Translating gives CSASERAKNQPQHF.

The sample holds many counts of this clonotype. This chain joins TRBV4-2 and TRBJ2-7; the D is unclear. Germline V gene sequence: CDR1 LGHNA, CDR2 YNFKEQ. Between the trimmed V and J ends, which lost 4 bases and 2 bases, there was a span of 9 bases. The CDR3 length is 13 residues. Here the CDR3 reads CASSPARTYEQYF. The CDR3 DNA sequence: TGTGCCAGCAGCCCAGCGCGAACCTACGAGCAGTACTTC.

The J gene is TRBJ2-2, the V gene TRBV24-1; D gene ambiguous. V dropped 4 bases and J dropped 3 bases, with 14 bases sitting between them. Germline CDR1 and CDR2: KGHDR and SFDVKD. The CDR3 is made up of 16 amino acids. The CDR3 protein is CATSDTTLRHTGELFF. The CDR3 DNA reads as TGTGCCACCAGTGACACAACCTTGAGACACACCGGGGAGCTGTTTTTT.

This clonotype was observed a handful of times. The rearrangement uses TRBV11-2 and TRBJ2-2; 11 positions match TRBD2. V trimming: 7 bases; J trimming: 3 bases; junction bases outside the gene matches: 4. The length of the CDR3 is 15 residues. Germline V gene lookup returns CDR1 SGHAT and CDR2 FQNNGV. The CDR3 nucleotides read TGTGCCAGCACCGCTAGCGGGAGGTACACCGGGGAGCTGTTTTTT. This codes for CASTASGRYTGELFF.

This sequence joins TRBV5-4 and TRBJ2-1; tentatively, D is TRBD1 (5 bases). Trimming left V 4 bases short and J 7 bases short, with 9 bases between. CDR1 and CDR2 from the germline V gene are SGHNT and YYREEE (reference sequence). CDR3 length: 12 residues. The CDR3 sequence: CASSQDINEQFF. The CDR3 nucleotides read TGTGCCAGCAGCCAGGACATAAATGAGCAGTTCTTC.

This clonotype was seen more than once but under ten times. The chain recombines TRBV18 with TRBJ1-5; D possibly corresponds to TRBD1 (5 bases). The CDR3 has 15 amino acids. With 5 bases removed from V and 5 bases from J, the gap between germline ends came to 16 bases. Germline lookup yields CDR1 KGHSH and CDR2 LQKENI. The CDR3 DNA reads TGTGCCAGCTCATCAAGACTGGAAGGGGATCAGCCCCAGCATTTT. Amino acids: CASSSRLEGDQPQHF.

CDR3 protein: CASSPIDGNSGNTIYF. In nucleotides, the CDR3 is TGTGCCAGTAGCCCTATTGACGGAAACTCTGGAAACACCATATATTTT. This chain links TRBV19 with TRBJ1-3; D unresolved. The CDR3 is made up of 16 amino acids. V gave up 6 bases and J gave up 0 bases, with 15 bases separating them. Germline V gene data show CDR1 as LNHDA and CDR2 as SQIVND (reference sequence). Combining the CDR3 with reference TRBV19 and TRBJ1-3 gives the whole variable domain DGGITQSPKYLFRKEGQNVTLSCEQNLNHDAMYWYRQDPGQGLRLIYYSQIVNDFQKGDIAEGYSVSREKKESFPLTVTSAQKNPTAFYLCASSPIDGNSGNTIYFGEGSWLTVV.

Only a few counts were recorded for this clonotype. The chain carries TRBV28 and TRBJ2-1, with no clear D. This CDR3 contains 11 residues. Germline V CDR1 and CDR2: MDHEN, SYDVKM. Trimming left V 3 bases short and J 10 bases short, with 7 bases between. The CDR3 here is CASSFSREQFF. CDR3 DNA: TGTGCCAGCAGTTTCTCCCGGGAGCAGTTCTTC.

This clonotype appeared once. At one boundary the junction diverges from the germline segment, which might be a read error. J is TRBJ2-5 and V is TRBV4-1; D possibly corresponds to TRBD1 (5 bases). The V gene's germline CDR1 is MGHRA and CDR2 YSYEKL. This CDR3 contains 12 residues. The CDR3 DNA follows: TGCGCCAACAGCCAAGAGCAGGGGACCCAGTACTTC. Translation: CANSQEQGTQYF.

The J gene is TRBJ2-7, the V gene TRBV7-2; D ambiguous. The V end was cut by 2 bases, the J end by 3 bases, with 17 bases between. The germline V gene encodes CDR1 SGHTA and CDR2 FQGNSA. The CDR3 is made up of 16 amino acids. The CDR3 DNA reads TGTGCCAGCAGCTTATCTTGGGCACTGCCTTACTACGAGCAGTACTTC. It codes for CASSLSWALPYYEQYF.

The rearrangement uses TRBV5-5 and TRBJ1-4; D is undetermined. The germline V gene encodes CDR1 SGHKS and CDR2 YYEKEE (reference sequence). The CDR3 extends over 13 amino acids. Trimming stripped 0 bases from V and 5 bases from J, with 5 bases between. The CDR3 spells CASSLAGNEKLFF. CDR3 sequence (DNA): TGTGCCAGCAGCTTGGCGGGGAATGAAAAACTGTTTTTT.

The rearrangement links TRBV28 to TRBJ2-1, with 14 bases identical to TRBD2. The germline V gene encodes CDR1 MDHEN and CDR2 SYDVKM. V trimming: 4 bases; J trimming: 8 bases; junction bases outside the gene matches: 4. This CDR3 has 15 residues. The CDR3 sequence: CASSSRTSGRYEQFF. CDR3 nucleotides: TGTGCCAGCAGTTCCCGGACTAGCGGGAGGTATGAGCAGTTCTTC.

This clonotype was counted between two and nine times. The chain recombines TRBV6-2 or TRBV6-3 with TRBJ1-6; unclear D gene. Trimming cost V 6 bases and J 7 bases, with 7 bases left between them. Germline-derived CDR1 and CDR2 are MNHEY and SVGEGT. The CDR3 loop spans 12 amino acids. The CDR3 region has the DNA TGTGCCAGCAGCAACGGGAATTCACCCCTCCACTTT. Protein sequence: CASSNGNSPLHF.

At least ten counts were recorded for this clonotype. The chain joins TRBV20-1 to TRBJ2-3, with a possible D match to TRBD2 (5 bases). V was trimmed by 1 base and J by 9 bases, leaving 11 bases between them. The V gene's germline CDR1 is DFQATT and CDR2 SNEGSKA (reference sequence). The CDR3 has 12 residues. This chain's CDR3 is CSARGWLATQYF. The CDR3 coding sequence is TGCAGTGCTAGAGGTTGGCTAGCCACGCAGTATTTT.

This clonotype came up a few times. The chain uses TRBV7-8 and TRBJ2-7; TRBD2 matches 8 bases. This CDR3 has 16 amino acids. Germline assignment: CDR1 SGHVS and CDR2 FQNEAQ. The V and J ends lost 1 base and 4 bases, in that order; junction bases with no gene match: 9. The CDR3 reads CASSLGGLVMGYEQYF. Here the CDR3 DNA reads TGTGCCAGCAGCTTAGGGGGACTAGTCATGGGGTACGAGCAGTACTTC.

This clonotype was counted between two and nine times. This rearrangement joins TRBV2 to TRBJ2-1; D is ambiguous. The CDR3 contains 15 residues. Trimming removed 2 bases from V and 0 bases from J, with 8 bases in between. Per the germline V gene, CDR1 is SNHLY and CDR2 is FYNNEI. Here the CDR3 reads CASSEWRSSYNEQFF. The CDR3 DNA reads as TGTGCCAGCAGTGAATGGCGGAGCTCCTACAATGAGCAGTTCTTC.

This clonotype was seen repeatedly, ten times or more. At one end the junction does not follow the germline gene, possibly because of a read error. The gene calls are TRBV7-2 and TRBJ2-3; 12 nucleotides align to TRBD2. The CDR3 is 15 residues long. The germline gives CDR1 SGHTA, CDR2 FQGNSA. The CDR3 protein is CASSLAGGVTDTQYF. CDR3 nucleotides: TGTGCCAGCAGCCTAGCGGGAGGGGTCACAGATACGCAGTATTTT.

This clonotype was found many times. V and J are TRBV28 and TRBJ2-2; 7 positions agree with TRBD2. The CDR3 has 17 amino acids. The germline CDR1 and CDR2 sequences are MDHEN and SYDVKM. Unmatched junction bases numbered 9, after V lost 4 bases and J lost 1 base. CDR3 amino acids: CASSSPFLAVNTGELFF. The CDR3 DNA reads as TGTGCCAGCAGTTCCCCCTTCCTAGCGGTGAACACCGGGGAGCTGTTTTTT.

The chain links TRBV7-2 to TRBJ2-3; possibly TRBD1 for D (6 bases). Trimming shortened V by 5 bases and J by 2 bases, and 14 bases separated the two germline ends. The germline gives CDR1 SGHTA, CDR2 FQGNSA. This CDR3 is built from 15 residues. The CDR3 region has the DNA TGTGCCAGCAGCACTCAACAGGGTCCCACAGATACGCAGTATTTT. This gives the protein CASSTQQGPTDTQYF.

The chain recombines TRBV7-9 with TRBJ1-1; no reliable D call. Germline V gene lookup returns CDR1 SEHNR and CDR2 FQNEAQ (reference sequence). V was shortened by 3 bases and J by 7 bases, with 9 bases between the two germline ends. The CDR3 contains 12 residues. The CDR3 loop is CASSLRRNEAFF. CDR3 DNA: TGTGCCAGCAGCTTGCGACGGAATGAAGCTTTCTTT.

This clonotype was counted a few times. The chain joins TRBV7-3 to TRBJ2-7; 9 bases map to TRBD1. The CDR3 has 15 amino acids. V shed 5 bases, J shed 2 bases, and the junction held 7 bases outside the gene matches. Germline CDR1 reads SGHTA; CDR2 reads FQGTGA. The chain's CDR3 is CASSQRTGETYEQYF. DNA of the CDR3: TGTGCCAGCAGCCAAAGGACAGGGGAGACCTACGAGCAGTACTTC. Using reference TRBV7-3 and TRBJ2-7 for the parts outside the CDR3, the full variable domain is GAGVSQTPSNKVTEKGKYVELRCDPISGHTALYWYRQSLGQGPEFLIYFQGTGAADDSGLPNDRFFAVRPEGSVSTLKIQRTERGDSAVYLCASSQRTGETYEQYFGPGTRLTVT.

This clonotype was counted only a few times. The J gene is TRBJ2-1, the V gene TRBV5-6, with 9 bases lining up with TRBD2. Germline trimming cut 2 bases from V and 5 bases from J; bases unmatched to any gene: 8. Per germline, CDR1 SGHDT and CDR2 YYEEEE. The CDR3 runs 16 residues. Written as DNA, the CDR3 is TGTGCCAGCAGCTTACTCGGGACTAGCACCCACAATGAGCAGTTCTTC. Its protein product is CASSLLGTSTHNEQFF.

This clonotype has a count of ten or more. The rearrangement links TRBV6-5 to TRBJ2-7; 8 bases map to TRBD2. This CDR3 region has 16 residues. Trimming cost V 0 bases and J 7 bases; bases outside gene matches: 11. Germline CDR1 MNHEY, CDR2 SVGAGI. The DNA for the CDR3 is TGTGCCAGCAGTTACTCCTTCACTAGCGGTCCCCTGGAGCAGTACTTC. It codes for CASSYSFTSGPLEQYF.